The T cell receptor (beta chain) under discussion was sequenced for a study of siplizumab effects on memory and regulatory T cells. Trimming took 3 bases from V and 7 from J; bases not matched to a gene: 7. Germline V lookup: CDR1 SGHDT, CDR2 YYEEEE. This CDR3 is built from 13 residues. To note about this clone: Its target is not known.

Broader study findings: Only a minority of proliferating CD4+ or CD8+ clones had an assignable naive or memory phenotype, with roughly 75-97% lacking one.

The assay was immunoSEQ multiplex PCR, and TCRdb's table has in-frame clones only and misses some. The sample has 7,000 to 8,500 clones; around 72% are singletons. V gene TRBV5-6 combines with J gene TRBJ2-7, with 7 bases aligning to TRBD2. Sequenced input: effector memory CD8+ T cells sorted from blood. Regarding subset: unstimulated CD8+ effector memory T cells. The sequence was obtained from a human donor in good health. CDR3 sequence: CASSYGGSREQYF. In nucleotides, the CDR3 is TGTGCCAGCAGCTACGGCGGGAGTAGGGAGCAGTACTTC. The variable domain in full, with the rest retrieved from reference TRBV5-6 and TRBJ2-7, is DAGVTQSPTHLIKTRGQQVTLRCSPKSGHDTVSWYQQALGQGPQFIFQYYEEEERQRGNFPDRFSGHQFPNYSSELNVNALLLGDSALYLCASSYGGSREQYFGPGTRLTVT.